A selection of T cell receptor beta chains follows, all from one sample in a study of a mutant IDH1 vaccine in newly diagnosed glioma. No antigen has been assigned to these receptors. Sequenced by immunoSEQ multiplex PCR; TCRdb stores in-frame clones only, minus some. The data contain some 63,000 clones, 74% of them singletons. Sample: PBMCs, taken from a glioma patient whose treatment included an IDH1 peptide vaccine. These receptors were obtained from a man aged 45-60 years with glioma. Both conserved end residues are part of each CDR3. A D gene is named only where the DNA matches it firmly. Clone size is stated in some rows and not others, as once, few, many or a class when expanded.

CDR3 length	D gene	V gene	J gene	clone size	CDR3 protein	CDR3 DNA
15	.	TRBV2	TRBJ1-3	medium-sized	CASSVGGSGGNTIYF	TGTGCCAGCAGTGTAGGGGGATCGGGTGGAAACACCATATATTTT
16	.	TRBV5-8	TRBJ2-7	.	CASSWGRGQNAYEQYF	TGTGCCAGCAGCTGGGGGCGCGGACAGAACGCTTACGAGCAGTACTTC
14	.	TRBV14	TRBJ2-7	.	CASSRQWGLYEQYF	TGTGCCAGCAGCCGCCAATGGGGCCTCTACGAGCAGTACTTC
16	.	TRBV13	TRBJ2-3	.	CASSPGGAGRRDTQYF	TGTGCCAGCAGCCCCGGAGGGGCGGGGCGGAGGGATACGCAGTATTTT
15	.	TRBV25-1	TRBJ2-1	.	CASSLLGLSWNEQFF	TGTGCCAGCAGTTTGCTCGGTCTTTCGTGGAATGAGCAGTTCTTC
16	TRBD2	TRBV11-3	TRBJ2-2	.	CASSPTGGLSTGELFF	TGTGCCAGCAGCCCTACGGGGGGACTTTCCACCGGGGAGCTGTTTTTT
17	.	TRBV30	TRBJ2-7	.	CAWSVPHNGPASYEQYF	TGTGCCTGGAGTGTACCCCATAACGGCCCAGCGTCCTACGAGCAGTACTTC
18	.	TRBV5-6	TRBJ2-2	.	CASSPPSGTLRTAGELFF	TGTGCCAGCAGCCCCCCCTCCGGGACCCTCCGGACCGCCGGGGAGCTGTTTTTT
15	.	TRBV29-1	TRBJ2-3	.	CSVGTAPGVADTQYF	TGCAGCGTCGGGACCGCACCGGGGGTTGCAGATACGCAGTATTTT
15	.	TRBV7-8	TRBJ1-5	.	CASSARASSNQPQHF	TGTGCCAGCAGCGCCAGGGCCAGTAGCAATCAGCCCCAGCATTTT
15	.	TRBV16	TRBJ1-1	.	CASSQARGANTEAFF	TGTGCCAGCAGCCAAGCACGGGGGGCGAACACTGAAGCTTTCTTT
16	.	TRBV11-2	TRBJ1-1	once	CASSLGRLGPNTEAFF	TGTGCCAGCAGCTTAGGGAGGCTGGGCCCGAACACTGAAGCTTTCTTT